These T cell receptor beta chains were read from a single sample in a study of CD8+ T cells in alopecia areata. Clones were sequenced by immunoSEQ multiplex PCR, and TCRdb holds only the in-frame ones, with some missing. The sample holds approximately 200,000 clones, roughly three fifths seen once. The sequencing here drew on CD4+ T cells sorted from blood, taken at week 4, from a patient treated with tofacitinib. Receptors originate from a human donor with alopecia areata. The CDR3 runs from the conserved cysteine through the conserved F or W. The D gene is left open where the match is weak. Rows give clone size only sometimes, using once, few, many, or a class for an expanded clone.

CDR3aa: CASSYWGEGAAGFTF; CDR3nt: .; j_gene: TRBJ1-2; v_gene: TRBV6-5; d_gene: .; abundance: .
CDR3aa: CSVDQGSTDTQYF; CDR3nt: TGCAGCGTTGATCAGGGAAGCACAGATACGCAGTATTTT; j_gene: TRBJ2-3; v_gene: TRBV29-1; d_gene: .; abundance: .
CDR3aa: CSVEGLGRETQYF; CDR3nt: TGCAGCGTTGAAGGGTTAGGTCGCGAGACCCAGTACTTC; j_gene: TRBJ2-5; v_gene: TRBV29-1; d_gene: .; abundance: once
CDR3aa: CASSFRGYYGYTF; CDR3nt: TGTGCCAGCAGTTTCCGAGGCTACTATGGCTACACCTTC; j_gene: TRBJ1-2; v_gene: TRBV6-5; d_gene: .; abundance: .
CDR3aa: CAWTQGRDTQYF; CDR3nt: TGTGCCTGGACCCAGGGCAGAGATACGCAGTATTTT; j_gene: TRBJ2-3; v_gene: TRBV30; d_gene: .; abundance: .
CDR3aa: CASSSLRETQYF; CDR3nt: TGTGCCAGCAGTTCCCTTCGGGAGACCCAGTACTTC; j_gene: TRBJ2-5; v_gene: TRBV28; d_gene: .; abundance: .
CDR3aa: CASSFLGHYGYTF; CDR3nt: TGTGCCAGCAGCTTCTTAGGTCACTATGGCTACACCTTC; j_gene: TRBJ1-2; v_gene: TRBV28; d_gene: .; abundance: .
CDR3aa: CASGSPETGRSYEQYF; CDR3nt: TGTGCCAGCGGGTCCCCCGAAACCGGTCGCTCCTACGAGCAGTACTTC; j_gene: TRBJ2-7; v_gene: TRBV7-9; d_gene: .; abundance: few
CDR3aa: CASSQQNSRLGEQYF; CDR3nt: TGCGCCAGCAGCCAACAAAATTCCCGACTCGGGGAGCAGTACTTC; j_gene: TRBJ2-7; v_gene: TRBV4-1; d_gene: .; abundance: .
CDR3aa: CASRKYEYTEAFF; CDR3nt: TGTGCCAGCAGAAAATACGAGTACACTGAAGCTTTCTTT; j_gene: TRBJ1-1; v_gene: TRBV25-1; d_gene: .; abundance: .
CDR3aa: CASSLDVTQYF; CDR3nt: TGTGCCAGCAGCTTAGACGTCACGCAGTATTTT; j_gene: TRBJ2-3; v_gene: TRBV7-9; d_gene: .; abundance: few
CDR3aa: CASSETLARETQYF; CDR3nt: TGTGCCAGCAGTGAAACCTTGGCAAGGGAGACCCAGTACTTC; j_gene: TRBJ2-5; v_gene: TRBV2; d_gene: .; abundance: .
CDR3aa: CASSSSPNQPQHF; CDR3nt: TGTGCCAGCAGCTCCAGTCCCAATCAGCCCCAGCATTTT; j_gene: TRBJ1-5; v_gene: TRBV7-2; d_gene: .; abundance: few
CDR3aa: CASSVSMFANTGELFF; CDR3nt: TGTGCCAGCAGCGTATCAATGTTCGCGAACACCGGGGAGCTGTTTTTT; j_gene: TRBJ2-2; v_gene: TRBV9; d_gene: .; abundance: .
CDR3aa: CASTLGATSGYTF; CDR3nt: TGTGCCAGCACCCTAGGGGCTACCTCCGGCTACACCTTC; j_gene: TRBJ1-2; v_gene: TRBV7-9; d_gene: .; abundance: .
CDR3aa: CASSSTEWGTEAFF; CDR3nt: TGTGCCAGCAGTTCCACAGAATGGGGCACTGAAGCTTTCTTT; j_gene: TRBJ1-1; v_gene: TRBV6-5; d_gene: .; abundance: .
CDR3aa: CASSSGSPGETQYF; CDR3nt: TGCGCCAGCAGCTCTGGCAGTCCAGGAGAGACCCAGTACTTC; j_gene: TRBJ2-5; v_gene: TRBV5-1; d_gene: .; abundance: once
CDR3aa: CASSIDLSLGEAFF; CDR3nt: TGTGCCAGTAGTATAGATCTATCCCTGGGTGAAGCTTTCTTT; j_gene: TRBJ1-1; v_gene: TRBV19; d_gene: .; abundance: .
CDR3aa: CASKYRDRGNSPLHF; CDR3nt: TGTGCCAGCAAGTACCGGGACAGGGGCAATTCACCCCTCCACTTT; j_gene: TRBJ1-6; v_gene: TRBV28; d_gene: TRBD1; abundance: .
CDR3aa: CASSSWRGSQGAFF; CDR3nt: TGTGCCAGCAGTTCTTGGCGGGGGTCTCAGGGAGCTTTCTTT; j_gene: TRBJ1-1; v_gene: TRBV28; d_gene: .; abundance: .
CDR3aa: CAYTGSGANVLTF; CDR3nt: TGTGCCTACACCGGCTCTGGGGCCAACGTCCTGACTTTC; j_gene: TRBJ2-6; v_gene: TRBV30; d_gene: .; abundance: .
CDR3aa: CASSQVSSGGAAETQYF; CDR3nt: TGTGCCAGCAGCCAAGTGTCGAGCGGGGGGGCGGCAGAGACCCAGTACTTC; j_gene: TRBJ2-5; v_gene: TRBV4-2; d_gene: TRBD2; abundance: .
CDR3aa: CASSEKTQYF; CDR3nt: TGTGCCAGCAGTGAAAAGACCCAGTACTTC; j_gene: TRBJ2-5; v_gene: TRBV2; d_gene: .; abundance: .
CDR3aa: CASSPATGEGNYGYTF; CDR3nt: TGTGCCAGCTCACCAGCGACAGGGGAGGGGAACTATGGCTACACCTTC; j_gene: TRBJ1-2; v_gene: TRBV18; d_gene: TRBD1; abundance: .
CDR3aa: CSVRDSMNTEAFF; CDR3nt: TGCAGCGTGCGGGACAGTATGAACACTGAAGCTTTCTTT; j_gene: TRBJ1-1; v_gene: TRBV29-1; d_gene: TRBD1; abundance: .
CDR3aa: CASSNLAGGTDTQYF; CDR3nt: TGTGCCAGCAGTAATCTAGCGGGGGGCACAGATACGCAGTATTTT; j_gene: TRBJ2-3; v_gene: TRBV28; d_gene: TRBD2; abundance: .
CDR3aa: CASSLAPGGNNEQFF; CDR3nt: TGCGCCAGCAGCTTGGCCCCTGGGGGAAACAATGAGCAGTTCTTC; j_gene: TRBJ2-1; v_gene: TRBV5-1; d_gene: .; abundance: .
CDR3aa: CSGLEDSFYGYTF; CDR3nt: TGCAGCGGCCTAGAGGACAGCTTCTATGGCTACACCTTC; j_gene: TRBJ1-2; v_gene: TRBV29-1; d_gene: .; abundance: .
CDR3aa: CASSASQVDEQFF; CDR3nt: TGTGCCAGCAGTGCGAGCCAGGTGGATGAGCAGTTCTTC; j_gene: TRBJ2-1; v_gene: TRBV2; d_gene: .; abundance: many
CDR3aa: CASSAGSGLQETQYF; CDR3nt: TGTGCCAGCTCAGCAGGGTCCGGCTTGCAAGAGACCCAGTACTTC; j_gene: TRBJ2-5; v_gene: TRBV18; d_gene: .; abundance: .
CDR3aa: CSVALEGSYEQYF; CDR3nt: TGCAGCGTTGCATTGGAGGGGTCCTACGAGCAGTACTTC; j_gene: TRBJ2-7; v_gene: TRBV29-1; d_gene: .; abundance: .
CDR3aa: CASTVTNEKLFF; CDR3nt: TGTGCCTCCACCGTGACTAATGAAAAACTGTTTTTT; j_gene: TRBJ1-4; v_gene: TRBV30; d_gene: .; abundance: few
CDR3aa: CASSLEGNQFSPLHF; CDR3nt: TGTGCCAGCAGCTTGGAGGGAAACCAATTCTCACCCCTCCACTTT; j_gene: TRBJ1-6; v_gene: TRBV5-5; d_gene: .; abundance: few
CDR3aa: CASSALDGGHEQYF; CDR3nt: TGTGCCAGCAGCGCCCTGGATGGGGGGCACGAGCAGTACTTC; j_gene: TRBJ2-7; v_gene: TRBV5-6; d_gene: .; abundance: .
CDR3aa: CASRWGRNPEVSYNEQFF; CDR3nt: TGTGCCAGCCGTTGGGGCAGGAACCCAGAGGTCTCCTACAATGAGCAGTTCTTC; j_gene: TRBJ2-1; v_gene: TRBV2; d_gene: .; abundance: .
CDR3aa: CASRGGLAGAKGETQYF; CDR3nt: TGTGCCAGCAGGGGTGGCCTAGCGGGGGCCAAGGGTGAGACCCAGTACTTC; j_gene: TRBJ2-5; v_gene: TRBV2; d_gene: TRBD2; abundance: .
CDR3aa: CASSFGQNADTQYF; CDR3nt: TGTGCCAGCAGCTTCGGACAAAACGCAGATACGCAGTATTTT; j_gene: TRBJ2-3; v_gene: TRBV7-3; d_gene: .; abundance: once
CDR3aa: CAWSVVSGANVLTF; CDR3nt: TGTGCCTGGAGTGTGGTGTCTGGGGCCAACGTCCTGACTTTC; j_gene: TRBJ2-6; v_gene: TRBV30; d_gene: .; abundance: .
CDR3aa: CATSREQGSGNTIYF; CDR3nt: TGTGCCACCAGCAGAGAACAGGGTTCCGGAAACACCATATATTTT; j_gene: TRBJ1-3; v_gene: TRBV15; d_gene: .; abundance: .
CDR3aa: CAISSENLQGNTIYF; CDR3nt: TGTGCCATCAGTTCAGAGAACTTACAGGGAAACACCATATATTTT; j_gene: TRBJ1-3; v_gene: TRBV10-3; d_gene: .; abundance: .
CDR3aa: CSARGDNEQFF; CDR3nt: TGCAGTGCTCGCGGGGACAATGAGCAGTTCTTC; j_gene: TRBJ2-1; v_gene: TRBV20-1; d_gene: .; abundance: .
CDR3aa: CASSPTTGSTEAFF; CDR3nt: TGTGCCAGCAGCCCTACGACAGGGAGCACTGAAGCTTTCTTT; j_gene: TRBJ1-1; v_gene: TRBV7-2; d_gene: TRBD1; abundance: .
CDR3aa: CAWSRGPGRTEAFF; CDR3nt: TGTGCCTGGAGTCGGGGCCCGGGGAGAACTGAAGCTTTCTTT; j_gene: TRBJ1-1; v_gene: TRBV30; d_gene: .; abundance: .
CDR3aa: CSVTRRQGVYQPQHF; CDR3nt: TGCAGCGTAACCCGCAGACAGGGGGTATATCAGCCCCAGCATTTT; j_gene: TRBJ1-5; v_gene: TRBV29-1; d_gene: TRBD1; abundance: .
CDR3aa: CAWRGMGQGREKLFF; CDR3nt: TGTGCCTGGAGGGGGATGGGGCAGGGTCGTGAAAAACTGTTTTTT; j_gene: TRBJ1-4; v_gene: TRBV30; d_gene: .; abundance: .
CDR3aa: CASSLGFEETQYF; CDR3nt: TGTGCCAGCAGCTTGGGTTTTGAAGAGACCCAGTACTTC; j_gene: TRBJ2-5; v_gene: TRBV5-6; d_gene: .; abundance: .
CDR3aa: CASSDGKRDRVVEQYF; CDR3nt: TGTGCCAGCAGTGATGGAAAGCGGGACAGGGTAGTCGAGCAGTACTTC; j_gene: TRBJ2-7; v_gene: TRBV6-1; d_gene: TRBD1; abundance: .
CDR3aa: CAWSVTAYEQYF; CDR3nt: TGTGCCTGGAGTGTAACGGCTTACGAGCAGTACTTC; j_gene: TRBJ2-7; v_gene: TRBV30; d_gene: .; abundance: .
CDR3aa: CASSFGGPGEAKNIQYF; CDR3nt: TGTGCCAGCAGTTTTGGGGGCCCGGGGGAAGCCAAAAACATTCAGTACTTC; j_gene: TRBJ2-4; v_gene: TRBV28; d_gene: .; abundance: few
CDR3aa: CASSPDRGSYNEQFF; CDR3nt: TGTGCCAGCAGCCCCGACAGGGGATCCTACAATGAGCAGTTCTTC; j_gene: TRBJ2-1; v_gene: TRBV9; d_gene: TRBD1; abundance: .
CDR3aa: CAWSPPGRAGELFF; CDR3nt: TGTGCCTGGAGCCCCCCTGGCCGAGCCGGGGAGCTGTTTTTT; j_gene: TRBJ2-2; v_gene: TRBV30; d_gene: .; abundance: .
CDR3aa: CASSPIAGGSQETQYF; CDR3nt: TGTGCCAGCAGCCCGATAGCGGGGGGGTCCCAAGAGACCCAGTACTTC; j_gene: TRBJ2-5; v_gene: TRBV7-2; d_gene: TRBD2; abundance: .
CDR3aa: CSVAGRASTEAFF; CDR3nt: TGCAGCGTTGCAGGCAGGGCCAGCACTGAAGCTTTCTTT; j_gene: TRBJ1-1; v_gene: TRBV29-1; d_gene: .; abundance: .
CDR3aa: CASSLTAIGYTF; CDR3nt: TGTGCCAGCAGCTTAACAGCTATTGGCTACACCTTC; j_gene: TRBJ1-2; v_gene: TRBV13; d_gene: .; abundance: few
CDR3aa: CASSLEGRTRNYGYTF; CDR3nt: TGTGCCAGCAGCTTAGAGGGCAGGACCCGTAACTATGGCTACACCTTC; j_gene: TRBJ1-2; v_gene: TRBV7-2; d_gene: .; abundance: .
CDR3aa: CSVSGAPRNEQFF; CDR3nt: TGCAGCGTTTCGGGGGCCCCACGGAATGAGCAGTTCTTC; j_gene: TRBJ2-1; v_gene: TRBV29-1; d_gene: .; abundance: once
CDR3aa: CASSPRFSGISHYEQYF; CDR3nt: TGCGCCAGCAGCCCTCGTTTCTCGGGGATAAGCCACTACGAGCAGTACTTC; j_gene: TRBJ2-7; v_gene: TRBV4-3; d_gene: .; abundance: .
CDR3aa: CASSFRVPYEQYF; CDR3nt: TGTGCCAGCAGTTTTCGAGTACCCTACGAGCAGTACTTC; j_gene: TRBJ2-7; v_gene: TRBV28; d_gene: .; abundance: few
CDR3aa: CAISRDRTYEQYF; CDR3nt: TGTGCCATCAGCAGGGACAGGACATACGAGCAGTACTTC; j_gene: TRBJ2-7; v_gene: TRBV10-3; d_gene: TRBD1; abundance: once
CDR3aa: CAWSVQVNTEAFF; CDR3nt: TGTGCCTGGAGTGTCCAGGTTAACACTGAAGCTTTCTTT; j_gene: TRBJ1-1; v_gene: TRBV30; d_gene: .; abundance: .